This T cell receptor (beta chain) was sequenced during a study of human T cells and chemical hapten exposure. Study-level points and caveats: TCRs above 1 in 1000 frequency stayed constant with DPC sensitization.

CDR3 size: 12 residues. The germline gives CDR1 DFQATT, CDR2 SNEGSKA (reference sequence). V shed 1 base and J shed 5 bases, with 8 bases lying between them. The time point denotes: pre-sensitization, week 0. Treatment: therapeutic diphenylcyclopropenone sensitization with weekly scalp DPC. Non-pregnant alopecia patients aged 18 to 70, suitable for DPC therapy. A remark on this clonotype: The target antigen is unknown.

TCRdb re-derived calls from the RACE reads in MiXCR, one entry per CDR3 protein. This sample has some 200,000 distinct CDR3 sequences, with about 31% found just once. The chain has TRBV20-1 and TRBJ2-5, with D uncertain. The sample in question was whole blood, obtained in connection with sensitization to the hapten diphenylcyclopropenone (DPC). This clonotype originated in a young woman with alopecia areata. Some clones in this sample may be carry-over from other donors' samples. CDR3 sequence reads: CSARGTAETQYF. Here the CDR3 DNA reads TGCAGTGCTAGAGGGACCGCGGAGACCCAGTACTTC.